The rows below give T cell receptor beta chains drawn from one sample of a study of vaccination and CD4 T cells after COVID-19. These receptors have no identified antigens. Each CDR3 protein gets one entry after TCRdb re-called the PCR reads with MiXCR. The profile shows about 13,000 distinct CDR3 sequences, 52% of them singletons. Material: CD4+ T cells from blood, cultured in vitro. Receptors originate from a human donor who had recovered from COVID-19. The CDR3 runs from the conserved cysteine through the conserved F or W. A D gene is named only where the DNA matches it firmly. Rows give clone size only sometimes, using once, few, many, or a class for an expanded clone.

TRBJ1-6 | TRBD1 | - | TRBV2 | CARSRDRNYSPLHF | TGTGCCAGATCCCGGGACAGGAATTATTCACCCCTCCACTTT
TRBJ1-1 | - | - | TRBV6-1 | CASSERPTGYSTEAFF | TGTGCCAGCAGTGAACGCCCTACAGGGTACAGCACTGAAGCTTTCTTT
TRBJ2-2 | - | few | TRBV27 | CASSFAGELFF | TGTGCCAGCAGTTTTGCCGGGGAGCTGTTTTTT
TRBJ2-1 | TRBD1 | - | TRBV4-3 | CASSHGTGDYNEQFF | TGCGCCAGCAGCCACGGGACAGGGGACTACAATGAGCAGTTCTTC
TRBJ1-1 | - | - | TRBV20-1 | CSARDLQGGYTEAFF | TGCAGTGCTAGAGATTTGCAGGGCGGGTACACTGAAGCTTTCTTT
TRBJ1-5 | - | few | TRBV7-2 | CASSLEYGSNQPQHF | TGTGCCAGCAGCTTAGAATACGGTAGCAATCAGCCCCAGCATTTT
TRBJ2-1 | - | - | TRBV7-9 | CASSRLSGTRGYNEQFF | TGTGCCAGCAGCCGCTTGTCGGGGACCAGAGGCTACAATGAGCAGTTCTTC
TRBJ2-6 | - | - | TRBV20-1 | CSANSISGANVLTF | TGCAGTGCGAACTCCATCTCTGGGGCCAACGTCCTGACTTTC
TRBJ1-3 | TRBD1 | - | TRBV20-1 | CSARRQGAGNTIYF | TGCAGTGCTAGAAGGCAGGGGGCTGGAAACACCATATATTTT
TRBJ2-5 | TRBD2 | - | TRBV7-2 | CASSSRAGAETQYF | TGTGCCAGCAGTTCACGGGCGGGAGCCGAGACCCAGTACTTC
TRBJ2-7 | - | - | TRBV6-1 | CASTSIVSSYEQYF | TGTGCCAGCACCAGTATAGTGAGCTCCTACGAGCAGTACTTC
TRBJ1-3 | TRBD1 | few | TRBV7-2 | CASSGDRVSSGNTIYF | TGTGCCAGCAGTGGGGACAGGGTGAGCTCTGGAAACACCATATATTTT
TRBJ2-5 | - | few | TRBV28 | CASSLPGEAETQYF | TGTGCCAGCAGTTTACCGGGAGAAGCAGAGACCCAGTACTTC
TRBJ2-7 | TRBD2 | - | TRBV30 | CAWSFGTITYEQYF | TGTGCCTGGAGTTTCGGGACTATCACTTACGAGCAGTACTTC
TRBJ2-7 | - | - | TRBV27 | CASTFWRGYEQYF | TGTGCCAGCACCTTCTGGAGGGGTTACGAGCAGTACTTC
TRBJ2-5 | TRBD2 | few | TRBV6-5 | CASSYNPGTSGRGETQYF | TGTGCCAGCAGTTACAACCCCGGGACTAGCGGGAGGGGGGAGACCCAGTACTTC
TRBJ2-7 | - | - | TRBV15 | CATSGTGTGPYEQYF | TGTGCCACCAGCGGCACCGGGACTGGTCCCTACGAGCAGTACTTC
TRBJ1-5 | - | - | TRBV19 | CASSEFTGINQPQHF | TGTGCCAGTAGTGAATTCACAGGGATCAATCAGCCCCAGCATTTT
TRBJ2-5 | TRBD2 | - | TRBV27 | CATHPGGGGGAQYF | TGTGCCACCCACCCGGGCGGGGGCGGGGGGGCCCAGTACTTC
TRBJ1-2 | TRBD1 | - | TRBV30 | CAWRQTGGYGYTF | TGTGCCTGGAGACAGACAGGGGGCTATGGCTACACCTTC
TRBJ2-7 | - | - | TRBV20-1 | CSASSGLSHYEQYF | TGCAGTGCTAGTTCAGGTCTATCCCACTACGAGCAGTACTTC
TRBJ2-1 | - | - | TRBV9 | CASSVAGGYNNEQFF | TGTGCCAGCAGCGTAGCCGGCGGCTACAACAATGAGCAGTTCTTC
TRBJ2-2 | - | few | TRBV2 | CASSVESSGELFF | TGTGCCAGCAGTGTAGAGTCGTCCGGGGAGCTGTTTTTT
TRBJ1-1 | - | - | TRBV30 | CAWSVMSDTEAFF | TGTGCCTGGAGTGTAATGTCAGACACTGAAGCTTTCTTT
TRBJ2-5 | - | - | TRBV20-1 | CSATTRFGETQYF | TGCAGTGCCACGACTAGGTTTGGAGAGACCCAGTACTTC
TRBJ2-5 | - | - | TRBV5-1 | CASLGEPTTPETQYF | TGCGCCAGCCTAGGTGAGCCCACAACGCCGGAGACCCAGTACTTC
TRBJ2-1 | TRBD1 | once | TRBV2 | CASSDEGAQQFF | TGTGCCAGCAGTGATGAGGGGGCCCAGCAGTTCTTC
TRBJ1-2 | - | few | TRBV7-9 | CASSRSGHLNYGYTF | TGTGCCAGCAGCCGCTCCGGACATCTCAACTATGGCTACACCTTC
TRBJ1-2 | - | few | TRBV28 | CASIPTDNYGYTF | TGTGCCAGCATCCCCACAGATAACTATGGCTACACCTTC
TRBJ2-5 | TRBD2 | - | TRBV7-2 | CASSIRGGRETQYF | TGTGCCAGCAGCATTAGGGGAGGGCGGGAGACCCAGTACTTC
TRBJ2-7 | - | few | TRBV12-3/TRBV12-4 | CASCSLDLYEQYF | TGTGCCAGCTGTTCTTTGGACCTCTACGAGCAGTACTTC
TRBJ1-6 | TRBD1 | few | TRBV28 | CASTSPGTGGRHNSPLHF | TGTGCCAGCACCTCTCCCGGGACAGGGGGTCGGCATAATTCACCCCTCCACTTT
TRBJ1-1 | - | - | TRBV6-4 | CASSDPGLNNWGGNTEAFF | TGTGCCAGCAGTGACCCCGGGCTAAATAATTGGGGGGGGAACACTGAAGCTTTCTTT
TRBJ2-7 | - | few | TRBV12-3/TRBV12-4 | CASSLNYLWEQYF | TGTGCCAGCAGTTTAAACTACTTATGGGAGCAGTACTTC
TRBJ2-1 | TRBD1 | - | TRBV27 | CASSLSRTGYNEQFF | TGTGCCAGCAGTTTATCCCGGACAGGGTACAATGAGCAGTTCTTC
TRBJ1-1 | TRBD1 | - | TRBV10-3 | CATHGQGNVGTEAFF | TGTGCCACCCACGGACAGGGCAATGTGGGCACTGAAGCTTTCTTT
TRBJ2-2 | - | - | TRBV6-4 | CASSKDMSPGELFF | TGTGCCAGCAGTAAGGACATGTCTCCCGGGGAGCTGTTTTTT
TRBJ1-2 | TRBD1 | - | TRBV20-1 | CLKKGGGDYGYTF | TGCCTGAAAAAGGGAGGGGGCGACTATGGCTACACCTTC
TRBJ2-7 | TRBD2 | medium-sized | TRBV6-1 | CASGTRHEQYF | TGTGCCAGCGGGACTAGGCACGAGCAGTACTTC
TRBJ2-3 | - | few | TRBV6-1 | CASQKVGGTSTDTQYF | TGTGCCAGCCAAAAGGTCGGCGGGACTAGCACAGATACGCAGTATTTT
TRBJ2-7 | TRBD2 | large | TRBV11-2 | CASSNGLAGVKQQYF | TGTGCCAGCAGCAACGGCCTAGCGGGAGTTAAACAGCAGTACTTC
TRBJ2-6 | - | once | TRBV7-9 | CASSPTRVSGANVLTF | TGTGCCAGCAGCCCCACGCGGGTCTCTGGGGCCAACGTCCTGACTTTC
TRBJ2-7 | TRBD2 | - | TRBV20-1 | CSAEGLARAEQYF | TGCAGTGCGGAGGGACTAGCGAGGGCCGAGCAGTACTTC
TRBJ2-5 | TRBD1 | - | TRBV2 | CASSEDRVETQYF | TGTGCCAGCAGTGAGGACAGGGTGGAGACCCAGTACTTC
TRBJ1-2 | - | - | TRBV18 | CASSPPVSSYGYTF | TGTGCCAGCTCACCCCCGGTATCAAGCTATGGCTACACCTTC
TRBJ2-7 | - | - | TRBV20-1 | CSARGGALTYEQYF | TGCAGTGCTAGAGGTGGGGCGTTAACCTACGAGCAGTACTTC
TRBJ2-1 | - | - | TRBV20-1 | CSARDLTPGYNEQFF | TGCAGTGCTAGAGATCTTACCCCCGGCTACAATGAGCAGTTCTTC
TRBJ2-7 | - | - | TRBV21-1 | CASSKPKSYEQYF | TGTGCCAGCAGCAAACCCAAATCCTACGAGCAGTACTTC
TRBJ1-1 | - | - | TRBV20-1 | CSAEKGVGNGNTEAFF | TGCAGTGCTGAAAAGGGGGTAGGGAATGGGAACACTGAAGCTTTCTTT
TRBJ1-2 | - | - | TRBV20-1 | CSAQGQHYGYTF | TGCAGTGCCCAAGGACAGCACTATGGCTACACCTTC
TRBJ2-3 | TRBD2 | few | TRBV6-2/TRBV6-3 | CASIDSSSGRDTQYF | TGTGCCAGCATCGACTCGTCTAGCGGGAGGGATACGCAGTATTTT
TRBJ1-3 | - | - | TRBV6-1 | CASMVAGNTIYF | TGTGCCAGCATGGTAGCTGGAAACACCATATATTTT
TRBJ2-7 | TRBD1 | - | TRBV6-2/TRBV6-3 | CASSYRRGISYEQYF | TGTGCCAGCAGTTACCGCAGGGGGATAAGCTACGAGCAGTACTTC
TRBJ2-7 | TRBD2 | few | TRBV6-1 | CASSPAGGQDEQYF | TGTGCCAGCAGCCCAGCGGGAGGGCAGGACGAGCAGTACTTC
TRBJ2-1 | TRBD2 | - | TRBV4-2 | CASSQDGTSGYNEQFF | TGTGCCAGCAGCCAAGACGGGACTAGCGGTTACAATGAGCAGTTCTTC
TRBJ2-7 | TRBD1 | - | TRBV11-2 | CASRRPGQGFEQYF | TGTGCCAGCAGGCGCCCGGGACAGGGGTTCGAGCAGTACTTC